One and the same sample provided the 3 T cell receptor beta chains below, sequenced in a study of blood T cell repertoires in COVID-19. Libraries were prepared by immunoSEQ multiplex PCR; TCRdb keeps only in-frame clonotypes and omits some of them. The sample holds around 46,000 clones; around 85% are singletons and the top ten take 15% to 18%. Sequenced sample: peripheral blood. These receptors all come from a human donor in a cohort sampled during active COVID-19. The donor label of this sample is uncertain.

The rearrangement joins TRBV7-2 to TRBJ1-4; TRBD1 aligns across 10 bases. The CDR3 is 14 amino acids. Germline CDR1 and CDR2: SGHTA and FQGNSA. J gave up 5 bases and V 4 bases, and 1 base lay outside the gene matches. CDR3 DNA: TGTGCCAGCAGCTGGGGACAGGGGAATGAAAAACTGTTTTTT. This encodes CASSWGQGNEKLFF.

The chain couples TRBV4-2 to TRBJ1-2; 7 bases are shared with TRBD1. Germline V CDR1 and CDR2: LGHNA, YNFKEQ. V lost 0 bases to trimming and J lost 3 bases; unmatched junction nucleotides: 19. This CDR3 comprises 20 residues. CDR3 DNA: TGTGCCAGCAGCCAAGAACGTGCTCGGCCGACAAGGGGGCGACACTATGGCTACACCTTC. It encodes CASSQERARPTRGRHYGYTF.

The V and J genes are TRBV28 and TRBJ1-2, with D maybe TRBD1 (6 bases). Germline-derived CDR1 and CDR2 are MDHEN and SYDVKM. The CDR3 consists of 15 residues. V was shortened by 2 bases and J by 7 bases, with 17 bases between the two germline ends. CDR3 sequence reads: CASSLAGAAYGGYTF. In nucleotides, the CDR3 is TGTGCCAGCAGTTTAGCAGGGGCCGCATATGGTGGCTACACCTTC.